This is a list of T cell receptor beta chains from one sample in a study of T-cell reconstitution after alpha-beta-depleted transplantation in children. TCRdb analysed the PCR reads with MiXCR anew, one entry per CDR3 protein. The data show approximately 980,000 distinct CDR3 sequences, roughly 31% seen once. Sequencing was performed on PBMCs, mostly from graft donor cells, taken 360 days after TCRalphabeta/CD19-depleted stem cell transplant. These receptors were obtained from a boy under two years old who had a stem cell transplant for SCID, so the T cells may come from the graft donor. CDR3s include the opening cysteine and the closing phenylalanine or tryptophan. A D gene is named only where the DNA matches it firmly. Size values are once, few and many counts, or a class for expanded clones, and some rows have none.

size	V	D	J	DNA	CDR3
.	TRBV20-1	.	TRBJ1-5	TGCAGTGCTGCCTCCGGGACGGTTTATAGCAATCAGCCCCAGCATTTT	CSAASGTVYSNQPQHF
.	TRBV5-6	TRBD1	TRBJ2-2	TGTGCCAGGGAAACAGGGGACAGGTTTAACACCGGGGAGCTGTTTTTT	CARETGDRFNTGELFF
many	TRBV29-1	TRBD2	TRBJ2-5	TGCAGCGTTGGAGGGACTAGCGGGCAGACCCAGTACTTC	CSVGGTSGQTQYF
.	TRBV20-1	.	TRBJ2-3	TGCAGTGCTAGATTGCAGGGGTGGGATACGCAGTATTTT	CSARLQGWDTQYF
.	TRBV12-3/TRBV12-4	.	TRBJ1-4	TGTGCCAGCAGTCGGGGACCAGCGAGAGAAAAACTGTTTTTT	CASSRGPAREKLFF
few	TRBV10-3	.	TRBJ2-1	TGTGCCATCAGTGAGTCGGGGGAGCAGTTCTTC	CAISESGEQFF
.	TRBV11-2	TRBD1	TRBJ1-6	TGTGCCAGCAGCTTCCCGGAAGGGGGCTTGTATAATTCACCCCTCCACTTT	CASSFPEGGLYNSPLHF
.	TRBV10-1	TRBD1	TRBJ2-2	TGCGCCAGCAGTGTGGACAGGGGGCAAACCGGGGAGCTGTTTTTT	CASSVDRGQTGELFF
.	TRBV7-9	.	TRBJ2-3	TGTGCCAGCATGGGGCCCTATAGTGCAGATACGCAGTATTTT	CASMGPYSADTQYF
.	TRBV18	.	TRBJ2-6	TGTGCCAGCTCACCACGCTCCGGGGGCGCCAACGTCCTGACTTTC	CASSPRSGGANVLTF
few	TRBV5-1	.	TRBJ1-1	TGCGCCAGCAGCCCCAGGACCGTTAAGAACACTGAAGCTTTCTTT	CASSPRTVKNTEAFF
few	TRBV28	TRBD2	TRBJ2-3	TGTGCCAGCAGTCCACTAGCGGTCACAGATACGCAGTATTTT	CASSPLAVTDTQYF
.	TRBV12-3/TRBV12-4	.	TRBJ2-5	TGTGCCAGCAGTTTAGCGCTCAGAAGGGAGACCCAGTACTTC	CASSLALRRETQYF
few	TRBV29-1	.	TRBJ1-2	TGCAGCGTTGATGGGGAGCTCCTCTATGGCTACACCTTC	CSVDGELLYGYTF
few	TRBV4-1	.	TRBJ1-2	TGCGCCAGCAGCCAAGAGGCAGGGGTCAACTATGGCTACACCTTC	CASSQEAGVNYGYTF
few	TRBV25-1	.	TRBJ1-6	TGTGCCAGCAGTGCCCCATCGCTCAGGGCCCTCCACTTT	CASSAPSLRALHF
few	TRBV3-1	TRBD2	TRBJ2-7	TGTGCCAGCAGACAGAGCGGGGGCTCCTACGAGCAGTACTTC	CASRQSGGSYEQYF
few	TRBV3-1	.	TRBJ2-7	TGTGCCAGCAGTCGAGGGGCAGACTCCTACGAGCAGTACTTC	CASSRGADSYEQYF
.	TRBV11-2	.	TRBJ2-5	TGTGCCAGCAGCTTAGATTGGACTACGTTCCAAGAGACCCAGTACTTC	CASSLDWTTFQETQYF
.	TRBV7-8	TRBD2	TRBJ2-1	TGTGCCAGCAGCATAACTAGCGGATCTTACAATGAGCAGTTCTTC	CASSITSGSYNEQFF
.	TRBV20-1	.	TRBJ2-7	TGCAGTGCTATCGGGGGTTTGTCTTCCGAGCAGTACTTC	CSAIGGLSSEQYF
few	TRBV4-3	.	TRBJ1-2	TGCGCCAGCAGCCAAGAACCCGGGAATGGCTACACCTTC	CASSQEPGNGYTF
few	TRBV24-1	.	TRBJ1-5	TGTGCCACCAGTGATTCGGCGGGGGGAAATCAGCCCCAGCATTTT	CATSDSAGGNQPQHF